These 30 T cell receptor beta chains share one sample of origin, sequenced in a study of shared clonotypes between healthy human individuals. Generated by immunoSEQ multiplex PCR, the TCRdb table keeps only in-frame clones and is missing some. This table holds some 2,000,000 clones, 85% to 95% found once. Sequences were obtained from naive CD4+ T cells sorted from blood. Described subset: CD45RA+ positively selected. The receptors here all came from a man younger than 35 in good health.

CDR3 in DNA: TGTGCCAGCAGACCGACCGGATCAGAGACCCAGTACTTC. This gives the protein CASRPTGSETQYF. This chain joins TRBV28 and TRBJ2-5; D is uncertain. Germline-derived CDR1 and CDR2 are MDHEN and SYDVKM. This CDR3 contains 13 residues. The V gene lost 6 bases and the J gene lost 4 bases, with 12 bases spanning the gap.

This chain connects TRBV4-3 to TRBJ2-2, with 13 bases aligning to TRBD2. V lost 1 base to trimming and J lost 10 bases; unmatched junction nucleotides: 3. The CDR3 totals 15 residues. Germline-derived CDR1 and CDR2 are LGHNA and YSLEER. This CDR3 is CASSQAGTSGKELFF. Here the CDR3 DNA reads TGCGCCAGCAGCCAAGCCGGGACTAGCGGGAAGGAGCTGTTTTTT.

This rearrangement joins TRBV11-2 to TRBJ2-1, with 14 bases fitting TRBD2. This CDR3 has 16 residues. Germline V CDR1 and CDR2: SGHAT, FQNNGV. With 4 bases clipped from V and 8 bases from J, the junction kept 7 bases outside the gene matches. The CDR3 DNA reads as TGTGCCAGCAGCTCGTTGGGGGGACTAGCGGGAGATGAGCAGTTCTTC. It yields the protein CASSSLGGLAGDEQFF.

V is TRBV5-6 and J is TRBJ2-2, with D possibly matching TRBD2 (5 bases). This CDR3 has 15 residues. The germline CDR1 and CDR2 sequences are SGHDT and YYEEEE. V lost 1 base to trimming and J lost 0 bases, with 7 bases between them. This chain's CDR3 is CASSLTGTNTGELFF. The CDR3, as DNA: TGTGCCAGCAGCTTGACCGGGACGAACACCGGGGAGCTGTTTTTT.

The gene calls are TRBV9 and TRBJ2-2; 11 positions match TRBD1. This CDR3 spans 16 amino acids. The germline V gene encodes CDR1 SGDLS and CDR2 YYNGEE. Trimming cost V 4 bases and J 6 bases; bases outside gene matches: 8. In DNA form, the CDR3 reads TGTGCCAGCAGCCCACTACCGGGACAGGGGGCCGGGGAGCTGTTTTTT. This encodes CASSPLPGQGAGELFF.

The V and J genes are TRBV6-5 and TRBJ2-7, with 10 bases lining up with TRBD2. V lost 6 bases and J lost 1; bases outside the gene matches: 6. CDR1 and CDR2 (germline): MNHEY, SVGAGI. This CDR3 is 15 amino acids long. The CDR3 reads CASRQAGGPSYEQYF. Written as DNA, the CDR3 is TGTGCCAGCAGACAAGCGGGAGGGCCTTCCTACGAGCAGTACTTC.

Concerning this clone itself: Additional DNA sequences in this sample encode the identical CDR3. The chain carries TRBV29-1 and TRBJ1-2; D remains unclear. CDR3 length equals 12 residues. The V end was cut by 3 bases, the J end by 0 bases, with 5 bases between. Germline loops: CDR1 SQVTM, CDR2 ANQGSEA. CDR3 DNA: TGCAGCGTTGACAGAGCTAACTATGGCTACACCTTC. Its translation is CSVDRANYGYTF.

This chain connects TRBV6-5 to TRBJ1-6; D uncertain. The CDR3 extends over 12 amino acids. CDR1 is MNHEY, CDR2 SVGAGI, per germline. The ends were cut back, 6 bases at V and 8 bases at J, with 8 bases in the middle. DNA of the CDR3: TGTGCCAGCAGGCAACGGGATTCACCCCTCCACTTT. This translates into CASRQRDSPLHF.

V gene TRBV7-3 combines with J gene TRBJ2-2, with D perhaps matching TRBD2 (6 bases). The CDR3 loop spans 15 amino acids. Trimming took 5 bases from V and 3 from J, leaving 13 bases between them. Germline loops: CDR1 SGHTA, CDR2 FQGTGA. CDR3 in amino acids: CASSQRGVYTGELFF. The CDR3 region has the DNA TGTGCCAGCAGCCAACGCGGGGTGTACACCGGGGAGCTGTTTTTT.

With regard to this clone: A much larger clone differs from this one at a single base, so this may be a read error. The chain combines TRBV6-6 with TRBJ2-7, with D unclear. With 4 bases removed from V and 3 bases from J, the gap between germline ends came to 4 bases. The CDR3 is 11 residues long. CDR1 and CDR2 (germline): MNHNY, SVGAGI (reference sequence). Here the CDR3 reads CASSSYYEQYF. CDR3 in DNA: TGTGCCAGCAGTTCTTACTACGAGCAGTACTTC.

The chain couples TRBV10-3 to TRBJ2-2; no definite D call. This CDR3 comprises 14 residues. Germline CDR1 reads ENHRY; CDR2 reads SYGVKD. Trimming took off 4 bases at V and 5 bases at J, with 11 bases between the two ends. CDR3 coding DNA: TGTGCCATCAGTGGGGGAAAGGGAACCGGGGAGCTGTTTTTT. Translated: CAISGGKGTGELFF.

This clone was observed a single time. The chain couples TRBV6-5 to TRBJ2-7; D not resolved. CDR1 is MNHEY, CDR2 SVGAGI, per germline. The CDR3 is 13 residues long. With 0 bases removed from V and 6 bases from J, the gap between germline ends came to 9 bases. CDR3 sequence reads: CASSYSLHGEQYF. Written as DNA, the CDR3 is TGTGCCAGCAGTTACTCCTTGCACGGCGAGCAGTACTTC.

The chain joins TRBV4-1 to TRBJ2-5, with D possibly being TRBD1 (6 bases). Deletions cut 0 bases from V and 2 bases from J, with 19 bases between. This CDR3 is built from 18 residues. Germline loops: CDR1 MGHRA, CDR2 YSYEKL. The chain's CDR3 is CASSQDHLPWTEQETQYF. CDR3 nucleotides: TGCGCCAGCAGCCAAGATCATCTTCCCTGGACAGAGCAAGAGACCCAGTACTTC.

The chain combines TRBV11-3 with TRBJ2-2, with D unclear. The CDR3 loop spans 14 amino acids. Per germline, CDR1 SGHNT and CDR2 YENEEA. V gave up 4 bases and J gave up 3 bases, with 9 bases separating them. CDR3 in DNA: TGTGCCAGCAGCTCCCCCAGTTACACCGGGGAGCTGTTTTTT. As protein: CASSSPSYTGELFF.

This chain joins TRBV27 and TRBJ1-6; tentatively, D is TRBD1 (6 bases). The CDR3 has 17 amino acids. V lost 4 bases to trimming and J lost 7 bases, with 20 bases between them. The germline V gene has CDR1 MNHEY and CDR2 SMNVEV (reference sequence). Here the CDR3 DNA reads TGTGCCAGCAGTTCAGAGGGGCCCAGGGGAAGAAATTCACCCCTCCACTTT. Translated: CASSSEGPRGRNSPLHF.

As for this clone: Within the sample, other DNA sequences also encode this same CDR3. The CDR3 DNA follows: TGTGCCAGCAGCCGTGCTAATGAGCAGTTCTTC. This codes for CASSRANEQFF. The chain is built from TRBV6-5 and TRBJ2-1; no clear D gene. This CDR3 is built from 11 residues. The V and J ends lost 6 bases and 7 bases respectively, with 7 bases between them. Germline V CDR1 and CDR2: MNHEY, SVGAGI.

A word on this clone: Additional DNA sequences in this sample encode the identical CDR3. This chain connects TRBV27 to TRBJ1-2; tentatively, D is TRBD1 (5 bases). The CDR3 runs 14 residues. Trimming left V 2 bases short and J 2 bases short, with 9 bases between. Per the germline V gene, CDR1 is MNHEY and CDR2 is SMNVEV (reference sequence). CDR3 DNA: TGTGCCAGCAGTTTAGGGCAGGGAAACTATGGCTACACCTTC. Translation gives CASSLGQGNYGYTF.

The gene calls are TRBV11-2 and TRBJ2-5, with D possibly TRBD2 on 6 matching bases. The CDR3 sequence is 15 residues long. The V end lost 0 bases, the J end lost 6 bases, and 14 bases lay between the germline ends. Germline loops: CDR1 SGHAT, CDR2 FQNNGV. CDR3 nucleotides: TGTGCCAGCAGCTTAGATGGAGGGTACGAGAAGACCCAGTACTTC. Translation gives CASSLDGGYEKTQYF.

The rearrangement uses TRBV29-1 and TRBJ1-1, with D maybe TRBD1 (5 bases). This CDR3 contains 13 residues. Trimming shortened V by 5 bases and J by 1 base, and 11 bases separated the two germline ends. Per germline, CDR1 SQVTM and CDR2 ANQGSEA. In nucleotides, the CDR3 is TGCAGCGTTCGGCAGGGATGGAACACTGAAGCTTTCTTT. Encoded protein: CSVRQGWNTEAFF.

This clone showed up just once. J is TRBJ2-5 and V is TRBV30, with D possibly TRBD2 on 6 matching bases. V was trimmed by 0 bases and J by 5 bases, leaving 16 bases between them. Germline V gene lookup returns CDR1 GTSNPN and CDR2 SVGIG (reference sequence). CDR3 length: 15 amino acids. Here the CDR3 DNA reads TGTGCCTGGAGTGTAAGGAGGGATGGGAGGGAGACCCAGTACTTC. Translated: CAWSVRRDGRETQYF.

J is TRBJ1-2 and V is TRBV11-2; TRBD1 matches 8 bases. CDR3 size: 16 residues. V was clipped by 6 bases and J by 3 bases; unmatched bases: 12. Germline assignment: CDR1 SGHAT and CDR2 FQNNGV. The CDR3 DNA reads TGTGCCAGCAGTTATAAATCGGGACAGGCCTACTATGGCTACACCTTC. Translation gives CASSYKSGQAYYGYTF. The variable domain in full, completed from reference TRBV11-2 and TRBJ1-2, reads EAGVAQSPRYKIIEKRQSVAFWCNPISGHATLYWYQQILGQGPKLLIQFQNNGVVDDSQLPKDRFSAERLKGVDSTLKIQPAKLEDSAVYLCASSYKSGQAYYGYTFGSGTRLTVV.

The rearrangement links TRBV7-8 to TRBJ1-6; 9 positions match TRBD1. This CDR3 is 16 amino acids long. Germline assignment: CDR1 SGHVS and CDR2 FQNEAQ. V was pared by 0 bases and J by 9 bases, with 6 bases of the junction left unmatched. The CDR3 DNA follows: TGTGCCAGCAGCTTAGCCACAGGGGGCGGTGGTTCACCCCTCCACTTT. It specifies CASSLATGGGGSPLHF.

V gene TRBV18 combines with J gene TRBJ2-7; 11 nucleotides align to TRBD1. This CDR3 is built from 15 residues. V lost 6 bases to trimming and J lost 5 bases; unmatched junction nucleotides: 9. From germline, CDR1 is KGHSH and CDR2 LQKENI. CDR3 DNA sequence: TGTGCCAGCTCTTCCAGACCGGGACAGGGGGACGAGCAGTACTTC. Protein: CASSSRPGQGDEQYF.

The DNA of the CDR3 is TGCGCCAGCAGCTCATATACCGGGACTAGAGAGGAGCAGTACTTC. Translation gives CASSSYTGTREEQYF. The rearrangement uses TRBV5-1 and TRBJ2-7, with 8 bases lining up with TRBD2. Germline CDR1 SGHRS, CDR2 YFSETQ. The CDR3 loop spans 15 amino acids. Losses at the gene ends were 3 bases for V and 7 bases for J; bases not matched to a gene: 12.

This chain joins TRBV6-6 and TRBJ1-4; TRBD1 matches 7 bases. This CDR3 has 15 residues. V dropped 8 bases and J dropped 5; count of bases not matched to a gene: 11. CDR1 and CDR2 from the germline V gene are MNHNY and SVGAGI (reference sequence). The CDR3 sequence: CASAGQSLTNEKLFF. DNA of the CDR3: TGTGCCAGCGCGGGACAGTCTTTAACAAATGAAAAACTGTTTTTT.

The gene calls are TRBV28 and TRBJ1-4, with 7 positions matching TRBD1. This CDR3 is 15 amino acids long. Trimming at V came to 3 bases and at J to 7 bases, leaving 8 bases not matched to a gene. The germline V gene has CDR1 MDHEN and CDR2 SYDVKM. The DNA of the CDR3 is TGTGCCAGCAGTTTCCGGCAGGGGGTTTTTGAAAAACTGTTTTTT. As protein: CASSFRQGVFEKLFF.

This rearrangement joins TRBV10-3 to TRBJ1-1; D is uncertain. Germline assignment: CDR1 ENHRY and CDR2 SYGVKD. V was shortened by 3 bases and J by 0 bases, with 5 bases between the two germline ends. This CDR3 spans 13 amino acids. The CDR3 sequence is CAISDRLNTEAFF. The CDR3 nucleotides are TGTGCCATCAGTGACCGGTTGAACACTGAAGCTTTCTTT.

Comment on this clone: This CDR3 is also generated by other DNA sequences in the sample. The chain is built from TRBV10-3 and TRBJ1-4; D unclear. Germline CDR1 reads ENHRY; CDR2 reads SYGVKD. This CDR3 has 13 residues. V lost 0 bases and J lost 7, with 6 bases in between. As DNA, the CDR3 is TGTGCCATCAGTGAGTCCGGGGTTGAAAAACTGTTTTTT. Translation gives CAISESGVEKLFF.

CDR3 in amino acids: CASSFLGQGYDEQFF. As DNA, the CDR3 is TGTGCCAGCAGCTTTCTGGGACAGGGGTACGATGAGCAGTTCTTC. The V call is TRBV7-9, the J call TRBJ2-1; the match to TRBD1 covers 10 bases. Germline V lookup: CDR1 SEHNR, CDR2 FQNEAQ (reference sequence). This CDR3 has 15 amino acids. V lost 3 bases, J lost 8 bases, and 7 bases stayed unmatched. The full variable domain, completed using reference TRBV7-9 and TRBJ2-1, is DTGVSQNPRHKITKRGQNVTFRCDPISEHNRLYWYRQTLGQGPEFLTYFQNEAQLEKSRLLSDRFSAERPKGSFSTLEIQRTEQGDSAMYLCASSFLGQGYDEQFFGPGTRLTVL.

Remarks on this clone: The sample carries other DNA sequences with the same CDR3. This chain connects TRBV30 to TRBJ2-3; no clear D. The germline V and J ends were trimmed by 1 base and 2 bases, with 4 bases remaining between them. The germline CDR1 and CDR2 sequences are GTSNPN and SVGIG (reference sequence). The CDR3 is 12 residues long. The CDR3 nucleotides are TGTGCCTGGAGTGGGGACACAGATACGCAGTATTTT. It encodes CAWSGDTDTQYF.